Below, 15 T cell receptor beta chains from the same sample are listed, as sequenced in a study of PD-1 blockade in mismatch repair-deficient tumors. TCRdb's copy holds only in-frame clones and misses some; the assay was immunoSEQ multiplex PCR. Of about 110,000 clones listed, roughly 80% are singletons. Sequenced material: peripheral blood, taken approximately 64 weeks after starting pembrolizumab. The receptors shown here come from an adult with mismatch repair-deficient cancer.

The rearrangement uses TRBV2 and TRBJ2-1; D remains unclear. This CDR3 spans 15 amino acids. The V end was cut by 4 bases, the J end by 5 bases, with 15 bases between. Germline CDR1 reads SNHLY; CDR2 reads FYNNEI. CDR3 region: CASSVKLGFHNEQFF. In DNA form, the CDR3 reads TGTGCCAGCAGTGTGAAGTTGGGGTTCCACAATGAGCAGTTCTTC.

The chain has TRBV27 and TRBJ2-3, with D uncertain. The ends were cut back, 5 bases at V and 5 bases at J, with 14 bases in the middle. Germline V gene data show CDR1 as MNHEY and CDR2 as SMNVEV (reference sequence). CDR3 length: 14 residues. CDR3 sequence reads: CASSPLSRVDTQYF. The DNA for the CDR3 is TGTGCCAGCAGTCCCCTTAGCCGGGTAGATACGCAGTATTTT.

This chain joins TRBV19 and TRBJ1-1; weak D call: TRBD1 (6 bases). The CDR3 loop spans 14 amino acids. CDR1 is LNHDA, CDR2 SQIVND, per germline (reference sequence). V was cut by 4 bases and J by 12 bases, with 21 bases left in between. CDR3 sequence: CASSNTLPDSPSFF. DNA of the CDR3: TGTGCCAGTAGTAACACCCTACCGGACAGTCCTTCTTTCTTT.

The gene calls are TRBV5-1 and TRBJ2-2, with 7 bases matching TRBD2. V dropped 0 bases and J dropped 4; count of bases not matched to a gene: 18. The CDR3 loop spans 20 amino acids. Germline CDR1 and CDR2: SGHRS and YFSETQ. CDR3 loop: CASSLGLAETSRRITGELFF. The CDR3, as DNA: TGCGCCAGCAGCTTGGGGCTAGCGGAAACCTCGAGGAGAATCACCGGGGAGCTGTTTTTT.

V and J are TRBV9 and TRBJ2-1; the match to TRBD2 covers 11 bases. The CDR3 loop spans 13 amino acids. Germline-derived CDR1 and CDR2 are SGDLS and YYNGEE. Germline trimming cut 3 bases from V and 8 bases from J; bases unmatched to any gene: 1. CDR3 amino acids: CASSGSGGDEQFF. CDR3 nucleotides: TGTGCCAGCAGCGGTAGCGGGGGGGATGAGCAGTTCTTC.

The rearrangement uses TRBV2 and TRBJ2-2; D unclear. This CDR3 is built from 16 residues. Germline V gene data show CDR1 as SNHLY and CDR2 as FYNNEI. V was trimmed by 6 bases and J by 1 base, leaving 15 bases between them. CDR3: CASSPSTERNTGELFF. CDR3 DNA sequence: TGTGCCAGCAGCCCCTCTACAGAGAGGAACACCGGGGAGCTGTTTTTT.

This chain uses TRBV19 with TRBJ1-1; TRBD1 matches at 8 bases. The CDR3 covers 12 residues. Germline CDR1 and CDR2: LNHDA and SQIVND (reference sequence). V lost 6 bases and J lost 8; bases outside the gene matches: 5. DNA for the CDR3: TGTGCCAGTAGCCCCGGGGACAGGGAAGCTTTCTTT. Its protein product is CASSPGDREAFF.

The J gene is TRBJ2-7, the V gene TRBV29-1, with 9 bases matching TRBD2. CDR1 is SQVTM, CDR2 ANQGSEA, per germline. This CDR3 comprises 14 residues. J was trimmed by 4 bases and V by 4 bases; bases with no gene match: 8. The CDR3 DNA sequence: TGCAGCGTTGTATGGCTAGCGGGATCGTACGAGCAGTACTTC. It specifies CSVVWLAGSYEQYF.

The CDR3 sequence is CASSSGTAPVGYTF. In DNA form, the CDR3 reads TGTGCCAGCAGCTCGGGGACAGCCCCGGTTGGCTACACCTTC. The rearrangement links TRBV11-2 to TRBJ1-2; TRBD1 aligns across 7 bases. The germline gives CDR1 SGHAT, CDR2 FQNNGV. The V gene end was trimmed by 4 bases and the J gene end by 7 bases; junction bases not matched to a gene: 9. The CDR3 extends over 14 amino acids. Filled out from reference TRBV11-2 and TRBJ1-2, the complete variable domain reads EAGVAQSPRYKIIEKRQSVAFWCNPISGHATLYWYQQILGQGPKLLIQFQNNGVVDDSQLPKDRFSAERLKGVDSTLKIQPAKLEDSAVYLCASSSGTAPVGYTFGSGTRLTVV.

The chain has TRBV19 and TRBJ2-7, with D hard to call. Between the trimmed V and J ends, which lost 2 bases and 5 bases, there was a span of 10 bases. Germline V lookup: CDR1 LNHDA, CDR2 SQIVND (reference sequence). CDR3 size: 13 residues. Here the CDR3 reads CASSIRFTDEQYF. The CDR3 DNA is TGTGCCAGTAGTATACGGTTTACAGACGAGCAGTACTTC. Complete variable domain (other parts from reference TRBV19 and TRBJ2-7): DGGITQSPKYLFRKEGQNVTLSCEQNLNHDAMYWYRQDPGQGLRLIYYSQIVNDFQKGDIAEGYSVSREKKESFPLTVTSAQKNPTAFYLCASSIRFTDEQYFGPGTRLTVT.

This clone was found a few times. The chain uses TRBV10-2 and TRBJ2-7; D gene unclear. Germline V gene data show CDR1 as WSHSY and CDR2 as SAAADI. The CDR3 sequence is 16 residues long. With 2 bases removed from V and 3 bases from J, the gap between germline ends came to 17 bases. CDR3 sequence reads: CASSEIWRLRIYEQYF. The CDR3 DNA is TGCGCCAGCAGTGAGATTTGGCGACTGAGGATCTACGAGCAGTACTTC.

This clone was observed once. The chain employs TRBV7-3 and TRBJ2-3; 14 nucleotides align to TRBD2. In germline, CDR1 is SGHTA, CDR2 FQGTGA. This CDR3 is 15 amino acids long. The ends lost 5 bases at V and 8 bases at J; junction bases unmatched: 6. The DNA for the CDR3 is TGTGCCAGCAGCCCCGGGACTAGCGGGAGTGTTACGCAGTATTTT. This sequence encodes CASSPGTSGSVTQYF.

V gene TRBV27 combines with J gene TRBJ1-2; 9 positions agree with TRBD1. Germline V gene lookup returns CDR1 MNHEY and CDR2 SMNVEV (reference sequence). Trimming cost V 7 bases and J 8 bases; bases outside gene matches: 5. This CDR3 contains 12 residues. The CDR3 region has the DNA TGTGCCAGCAAAAACAGGGGGCTCGGCTACACCTTC. Its translation: CASKNRGLGYTF.

The V gene is TRBV30, the J gene TRBJ2-7, with a weak D call TRBD2 (7 bases). The CDR3 runs to 13 residues. Germline CDR1 GTSNPN, CDR2 SVGIG (reference sequence). V lost 3 bases to trimming and J lost 0 bases, with 9 bases between them. This chain's CDR3 is CAWRGGGSYEQYF. The CDR3 nucleotides are TGTGCCTGGAGAGGGGGGGGCTCCTACGAGCAGTACTTC.

The rearrangement uses TRBV27 and TRBJ1-1, with TRBD1 as a possible D gene (6 bases). Germline CDR1 and CDR2: MNHEY and SMNVEV (reference sequence). The CDR3 consists of 14 residues. V lost 3 bases and J 3 bases, leaving 11 bases between the germline ends. CDR3 in amino acids: CASSLGRTDTEAFF. The CDR3 region has the DNA TGTGCCAGCAGTTTGGGGCGGACAGACACTGAAGCTTTCTTT.